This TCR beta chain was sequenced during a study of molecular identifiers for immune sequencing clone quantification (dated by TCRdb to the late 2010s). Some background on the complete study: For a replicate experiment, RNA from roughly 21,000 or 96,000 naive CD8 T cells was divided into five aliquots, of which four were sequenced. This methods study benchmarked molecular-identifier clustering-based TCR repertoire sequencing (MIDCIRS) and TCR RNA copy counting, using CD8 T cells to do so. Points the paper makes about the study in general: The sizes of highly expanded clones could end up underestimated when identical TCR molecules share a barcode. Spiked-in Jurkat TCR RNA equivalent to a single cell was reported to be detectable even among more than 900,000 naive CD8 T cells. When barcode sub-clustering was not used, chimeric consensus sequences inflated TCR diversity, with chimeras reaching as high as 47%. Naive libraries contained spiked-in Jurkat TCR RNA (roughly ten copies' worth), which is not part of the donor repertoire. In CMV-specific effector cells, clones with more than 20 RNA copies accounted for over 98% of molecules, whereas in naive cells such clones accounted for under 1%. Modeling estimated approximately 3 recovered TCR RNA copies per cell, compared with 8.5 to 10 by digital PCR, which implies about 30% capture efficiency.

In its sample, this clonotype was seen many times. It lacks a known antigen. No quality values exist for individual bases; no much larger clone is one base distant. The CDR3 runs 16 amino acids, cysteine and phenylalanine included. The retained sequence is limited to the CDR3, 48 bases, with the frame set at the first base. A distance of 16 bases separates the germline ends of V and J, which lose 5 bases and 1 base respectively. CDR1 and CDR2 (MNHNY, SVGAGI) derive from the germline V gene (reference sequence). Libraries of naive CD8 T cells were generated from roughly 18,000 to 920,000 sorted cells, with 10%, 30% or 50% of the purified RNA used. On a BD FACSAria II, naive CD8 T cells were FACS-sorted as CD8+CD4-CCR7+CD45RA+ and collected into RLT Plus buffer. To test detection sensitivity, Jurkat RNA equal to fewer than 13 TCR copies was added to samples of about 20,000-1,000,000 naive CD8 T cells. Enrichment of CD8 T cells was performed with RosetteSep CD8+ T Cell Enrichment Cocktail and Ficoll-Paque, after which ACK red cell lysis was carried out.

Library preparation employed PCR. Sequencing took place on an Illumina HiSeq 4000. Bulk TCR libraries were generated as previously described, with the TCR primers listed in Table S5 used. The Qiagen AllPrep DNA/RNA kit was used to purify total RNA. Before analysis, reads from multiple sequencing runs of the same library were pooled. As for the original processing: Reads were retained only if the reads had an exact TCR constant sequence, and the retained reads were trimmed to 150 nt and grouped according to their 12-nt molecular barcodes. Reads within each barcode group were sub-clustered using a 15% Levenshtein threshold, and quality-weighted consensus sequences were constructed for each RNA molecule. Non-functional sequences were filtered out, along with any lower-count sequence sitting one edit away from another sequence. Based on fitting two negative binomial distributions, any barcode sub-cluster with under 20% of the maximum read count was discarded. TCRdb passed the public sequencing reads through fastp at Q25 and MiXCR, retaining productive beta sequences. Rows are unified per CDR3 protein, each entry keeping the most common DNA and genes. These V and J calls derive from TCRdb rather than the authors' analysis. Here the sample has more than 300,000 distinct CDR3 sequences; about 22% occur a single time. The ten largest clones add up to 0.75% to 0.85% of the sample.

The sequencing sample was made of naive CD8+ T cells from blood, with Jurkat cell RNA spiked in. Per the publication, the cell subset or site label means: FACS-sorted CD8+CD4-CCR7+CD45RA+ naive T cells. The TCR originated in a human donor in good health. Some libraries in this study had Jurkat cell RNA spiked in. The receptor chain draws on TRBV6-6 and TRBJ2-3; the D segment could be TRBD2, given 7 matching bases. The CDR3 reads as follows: CASSGGGGPRTDTQYF. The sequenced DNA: TGTGCCAGCAGTGGTGGCGGGGGCCCCCGCACAGATACGCAGTATTTT.